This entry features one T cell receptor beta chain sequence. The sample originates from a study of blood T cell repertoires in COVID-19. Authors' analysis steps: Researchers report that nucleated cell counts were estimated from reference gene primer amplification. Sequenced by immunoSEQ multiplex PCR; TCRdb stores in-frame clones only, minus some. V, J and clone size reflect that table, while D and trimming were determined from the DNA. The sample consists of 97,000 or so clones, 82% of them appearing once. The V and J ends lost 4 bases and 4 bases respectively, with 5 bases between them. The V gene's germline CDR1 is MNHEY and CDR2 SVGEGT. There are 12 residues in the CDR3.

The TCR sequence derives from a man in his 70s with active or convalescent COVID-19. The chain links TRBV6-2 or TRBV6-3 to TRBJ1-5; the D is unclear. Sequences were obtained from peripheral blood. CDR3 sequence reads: CASSFGNQPQHF. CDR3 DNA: TGTGCCAGCAGTTTCGGTAATCAGCCCCAGCATTTT.